The following is a T cell receptor beta chain sequence with its context. The antigen remains unidentified. Researchers isolated CD4+ and CD8+ cells by positive magnetic bead selection and then checked their purity by flow cytometry. The sample originates from a study of somatic mutations in cytotoxic T cells in rheumatoid arthritis. Study at large: Flow sorting at nearly 100% purity was applied to some V beta antibody-stained T-cell populations, which included V beta1+ cells sequenced for TCRB. Study conclusions and caveats: Researchers did not know the antigen targets of the expanded CD8+ clones. The study found no significant difference in CD8+ T-cell clonality between rheumatoid arthritis patients and age-matched healthy controls.

Profiling relied on immunoSEQ multiplex PCR, and the TCRdb table lists in-frame clones only, not all of them. This sample yields approximately 10,000 clones, of which approximately 84% are seen a single time; roughly 9% belongs to the top ten. CDR3 length equals 15 residues. Trimming left V 2 bases short and J 0 bases short, with 9 bases between. Looked up from germline, CDR1 is MRHNA and CDR2 is SNTAGT. The chain is built from TRBV6-4 and TRBJ2-3, with D possibly matching TRBD1 (6 bases). Sequenced: CD8+ T cells sorted from blood. The clonotype was recovered from a woman aged 55-70 years with rheumatoid arthritis. In DNA form, the CDR3 reads TGTGCCAGCAGTGACGAGGGGGATAGCACAGATACGCAGTATTTT. Translating gives CASSDEGDSTDTQYF.